This T cell receptor (beta chain) was identified in a study of monozygotic twins with inflammatory bowel disease. Broader study findings: Healthy co-twins exceeded IBD patients in TCRbeta diversity as measured by inverse Simpson. Clonotype sharing was lower in IBD patients than healthy twins, most markedly with disease activity.

TCRdb re-called the 5' RACE reads and gives one entry per CDR3 protein, without DNA. This repertoire comprises hundreds of thousands of distinct CDR3 sequences; its ten largest clones make up roughly 5.8%. About this clonotype: Antigen specificity is unknown.

The sequence came from a human donor with ulcerative colitis or Crohn's disease, or a healthy co-twin of an affected twin (not recorded which). Sample: blood.

The CDR3 spells CAWIMLDSIYYGYTF. This rearrangement joins TRBV30 to TRBJ1-2. Looked up from germline, CDR1 is GTSNPN and CDR2 is SVGIG (reference sequence). The CDR3 is 15 amino acids.